This is a list of T cell receptor beta chains from one sample in a study of Ad26.COV2.S vaccination and SARS-CoV-2 variants. Generated by immunoSEQ multiplex PCR, the TCRdb table keeps only in-frame clones and is missing some. The sample includes several thousand clones, about four fifths of them seen just once. The sample here was peripheral blood, taken after recovery from COVID-19. Every receptor here comes from a human donor who had recovered from COVID-19. Both conserved end residues are part of each CDR3. A D gene is named only where the DNA matches it firmly. Rows give clone size only sometimes, using once, few, many, or a class for an expanded clone.

d_gene	v_gene	j_gene	len	abundance	CDR3aa	CDR3nt
NA	TRBV30	TRBJ2-2	13	NA	CAEVVWSTGELFF	TGTGCTGAGGTTGTATGGTCCACCGGGGAGCTGTTTTTT
TRBD1	TRBV19	TRBJ1-2	13	once	CASSKTGGYGYTF	TGTGCCAGTAGTAAGACAGGGGGCTATGGCTACACCTTC
NA	TRBV9	TRBJ2-1	16	NA	CASSPGDRAFYNEQFF	TGTGCCAGCAGCCCGGGGGACAGAGCCTTTTACAATGAGCAGTTCTTC
TRBD1	TRBV6-5	TRBJ1-3	15	NA	CASSYGQGSGNTIYF	TGTGCCAGCAGTTACGGACAGGGCTCTGGAAACACCATATATTTT
NA	TRBV5-5	TRBJ1-2	17	NA	CASSPRGVFVPNYGYTF	TGTGCCAGCAGCCCTCGGGGGGTATTTGTACCTAACTATGGCTACACCTTC
TRBD1	TRBV6-1	TRBJ1-1	13	NA	CASSEQQGLRTFF	TGTGCCAGCAGTGAGCAACAGGGGCTACGTACTTTCTTT
TRBD1	TRBV6-2/TRBV6-3	TRBJ2-7	16	NA	CASSYSRRGLLDEQYF	TGTGCCAGCAGTTACTCGCGCAGGGGGCTTCTGGACGAGCAGTACTTC
TRBD2	TRBV6-4	TRBJ2-3	14	NA	CASSEAGGTDTQYF	TGTGCCAGCAGTGAAGCGGGAGGCACAGATACGCAGTATTTT
NA	TRBV3-1/TRBV3-2	TRBJ2-7	11	NA	CASSNGPEQYF	TGTGCCAGCAGCAACGGACCTGAGCAGTACTTC
NA	TRBV29-1	TRBJ2-7	13	NA	CSVEGQSSYEQYF	TGCAGCGTTGAGGGCCAGTCCTCCTACGAGCAGTACTTC
TRBD2	TRBV4-1	TRBJ2-5	17	NA	CASSRDLFSSGKETQYF	TGCGCCAGCAGCCGAGACCTCTTCTCTAGCGGAAAAGAGACCCAGTACTTC
NA	TRBV24-1	TRBJ2-5	17	NA	CATSDLHDRGIQETQYF	TGTGCCACCAGTGATTTGCATGATAGAGGGATACAAGAGACCCAGTACTTC
TRBD1	TRBV7-9	TRBJ1-2	16	NA	CASSPRARGRVHGYTF	TGTGCCAGCAGCCCGAGGGCCAGGGGGCGCGTCCATGGCTACACCTTC
NA	TRBV2	TRBJ1-5	13	NA	CASTEQGNQPQHF	TGTGCCAGCACAGAACAGGGAAATCAGCCCCAGCATTTT
TRBD2	TRBV5-1	TRBJ2-5	15	NA	CASSLSGRPEETQYF	TGCGCCAGCAGCTTGAGCGGGAGGCCGGAAGAGACCCAGTACTTC
NA	TRBV12-3/TRBV12-4	TRBJ2-7	12	NA	CVSSFGYYEQYF	TGTGTCAGCAGTTTTGGGTACTACGAGCAGTACTTC
NA	TRBV3-1/TRBV3-2	TRBJ2-2	16	NA	CASRPEGNNYTGELFF	TGTGCCAGCCGACCGGAGGGAAATAATTACACCGGGGAGCTGTTTTTT
TRBD1	TRBV23-1	TRBJ2-7	14	NA	CARRRTGDHNEQYF	TGCGCCAGGCGGAGGACAGGGGATCACAACGAGCAGTACTTC
TRBD1	TRBV5-5	TRBJ1-2	14	NA	CASSLEGQNYGYTF	TGTGCCAGCAGCCTGGAGGGACAGAACTATGGCTACACCTTC
TRBD1	TRBV2	TRBJ1-5	15	NA	CASSLRQGGNQPQHF	TGTGCCAGCAGCCTAAGACAGGGCGGCAATCAGCCCCAGCATTTT
NA	TRBV7-2	TRBJ1-5	15	NA	CASSFSRGRNQPQHF	TGTGCCAGCAGCTTTAGTAGGGGGAGGAATCAGCCCCAGCATTTT
NA	TRBV6-1	TRBJ2-5	16	NA	CASSEGIFLRQETQYF	TGTGCCAGCAGTGAAGGAATATTCTTAAGGCAAGAGACCCAGTACTTC
NA	TRBV4-2	TRBJ2-7	17	NA	CASSQGTNRVDSYEQYF	TGTGCCAGCAGCCAAGGGACTAACAGGGTAGACTCCTACGAGCAGTACTTC